This T cell receptor (beta chain) was obtained from a study of cytomegalovirus exposure and HLA in healthy donors. Study-wide points: Trimming of TCR beta V- and J-genes showed a link, identified in a later analysis, to a missense DCLRE1C variant. In a later analysis, most CMV-associated TCR beta chains appeared HLA-restricted.

This clone is a singleton in its sample. The target antigen is unknown. The junction does not match germline at one end; this may be a read error. The PCR had 60 Vbeta and 13 Jbeta primers. Repertoires were generated with immunoSEQ multiplex PCR, while TCRdb's copy carries only in-frame clones and drops some. Of 95,000 to 110,000 clones in the sample, 60% to 80% were seen once. This CDR3 is built from 17 residues. Germline CDR1 reads SGHRS; CDR2 reads YFSETQ. The receptor was isolated from a man aged 18 to 30 in good health and CMV-seronegative. Sequencing was done on a sample of PBMCs. The chain joins TRBV5-1 to TRBJ2-7, with 9 bases that match TRBD1. CDR3 bases: TGCGCCGGCAGCCCCCAGGGACAGGGAAATATTTATTACGAGCAGTACTTC. As protein: CAGSPQGQGNIYYEQYF.